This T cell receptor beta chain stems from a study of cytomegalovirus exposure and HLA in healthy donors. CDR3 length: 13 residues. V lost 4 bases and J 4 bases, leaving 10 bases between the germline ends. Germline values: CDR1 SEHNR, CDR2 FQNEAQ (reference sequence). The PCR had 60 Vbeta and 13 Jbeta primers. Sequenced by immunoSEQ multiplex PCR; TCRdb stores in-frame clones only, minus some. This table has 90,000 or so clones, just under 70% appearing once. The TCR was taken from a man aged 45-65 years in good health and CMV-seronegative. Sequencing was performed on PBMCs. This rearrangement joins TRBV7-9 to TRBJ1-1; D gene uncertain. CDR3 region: CASSWREGTEAFF. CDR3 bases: TGTGCCAGCAGCTGGCGAGAGGGCACTGAAGCTTTCTTT.